Sequencing of this T cell receptor beta chain was carried out in a study of T-cell reconstitution after alpha-beta-depleted transplantation in children. Whole-study findings and limits: Newly generated T cells supplied most T-cell counts and diversity one year post-transplant.

The CDR3 runs to 14 residues. V lost 2 bases and J 2 bases, leaving 10 bases between the germline ends. This sample's TCRbeta library carried unique molecular identifier barcodes. TCRdb reanalysed the PCR reads using MiXCR and keeps one entry per CDR3 protein. Altogether 550,000 to 600,000 distinct CDR3 sequences are present, about 23% being singletons, with the ten largest covering about 14%. This clonotype appeared a few times. The antigen is not known. This receptor was taken from a boy in the first two years of life who had a stem cell transplant for acute myeloid leukemia, so the T cells may come from the graft donor. This specimen was PBMCs, mostly from graft donor cells, taken 360 days after TCRalphabeta/CD19-depleted stem cell transplant. J is TRBJ2-7 and V is TRBV12-3 or TRBV12-4; D is tentatively TRBD1 or TRBD2 (5 bases each). The CDR3: CASSLTGDPYEQYF. CDR3 nucleotides: TGTGCCAGCAGTTTAACTGGGGACCCCTACGAGCAGTACTTC.